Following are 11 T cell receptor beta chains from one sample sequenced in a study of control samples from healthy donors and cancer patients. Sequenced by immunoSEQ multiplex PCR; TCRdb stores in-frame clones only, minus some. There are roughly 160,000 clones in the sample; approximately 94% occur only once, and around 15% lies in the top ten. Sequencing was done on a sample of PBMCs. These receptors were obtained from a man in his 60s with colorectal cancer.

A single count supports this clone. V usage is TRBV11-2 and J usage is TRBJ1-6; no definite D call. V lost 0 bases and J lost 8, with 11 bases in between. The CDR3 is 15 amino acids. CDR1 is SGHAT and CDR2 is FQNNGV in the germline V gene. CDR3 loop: CASSLDQEAYSPLHF. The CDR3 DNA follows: TGTGCCAGCAGCTTAGATCAGGAGGCCTATTCACCCCTCCACTTT.

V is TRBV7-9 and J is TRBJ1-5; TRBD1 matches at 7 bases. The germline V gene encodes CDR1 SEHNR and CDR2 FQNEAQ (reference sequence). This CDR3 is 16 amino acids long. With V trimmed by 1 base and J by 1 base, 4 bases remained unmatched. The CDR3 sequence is CASSLGQGESNQPQHF. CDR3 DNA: TGTGCCAGCAGCTTAGGGCAGGGGGAGAGCAATCAGCCCCAGCATTTT.

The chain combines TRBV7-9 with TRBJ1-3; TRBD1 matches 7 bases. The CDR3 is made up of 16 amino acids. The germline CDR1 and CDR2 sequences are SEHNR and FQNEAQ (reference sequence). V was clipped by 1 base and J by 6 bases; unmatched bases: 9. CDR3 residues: CASSLEPTGKENTIYF. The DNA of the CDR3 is TGTGCCAGCAGCTTAGAACCGACAGGGAAGGAAAACACCATATATTTT. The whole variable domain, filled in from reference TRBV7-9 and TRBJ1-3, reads DTGVSQNPRHKITKRGQNVTFRCDPISEHNRLYWYRQTLGQGPEFLTYFQNEAQLEKSRLLSDRFSAERPKGSFSTLEIQRTEQGDSAMYLCASSLEPTGKENTIYFGEGSWLTVV.

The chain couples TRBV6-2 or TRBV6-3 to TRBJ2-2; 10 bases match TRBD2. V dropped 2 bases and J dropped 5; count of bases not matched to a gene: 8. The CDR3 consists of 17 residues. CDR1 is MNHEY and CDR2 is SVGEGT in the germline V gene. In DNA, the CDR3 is TGTGCCAGCAGTTACGGGACTAGCGTCTACATTACCGGGGAGCTGTTTTTT. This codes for CASSYGTSVYITGELFF.

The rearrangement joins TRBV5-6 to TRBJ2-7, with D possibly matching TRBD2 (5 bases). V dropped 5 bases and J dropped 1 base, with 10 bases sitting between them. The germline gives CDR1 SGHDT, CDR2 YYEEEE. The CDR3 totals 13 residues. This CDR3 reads CASRDGVSYEQYF. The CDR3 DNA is TGTGCCAGCAGGGACGGGGTATCCTACGAGCAGTACTTC.

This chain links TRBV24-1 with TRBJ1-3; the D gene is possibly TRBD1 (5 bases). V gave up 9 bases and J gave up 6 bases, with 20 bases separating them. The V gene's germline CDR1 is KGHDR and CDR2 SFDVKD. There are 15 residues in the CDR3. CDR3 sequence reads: CATAWGGNRENTIYF. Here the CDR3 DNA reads TGTGCCACCGCGTGGGGGGGGAATAGAGAAAACACCATATATTTT.

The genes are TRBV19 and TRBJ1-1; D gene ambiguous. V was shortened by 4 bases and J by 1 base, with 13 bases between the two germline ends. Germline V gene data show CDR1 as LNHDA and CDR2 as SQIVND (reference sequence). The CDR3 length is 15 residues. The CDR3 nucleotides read TGTGCCAGTAGTAAAATCCCGGGGAAGAACACTGAAGCTTTCTTT. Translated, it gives CASSKIPGKNTEAFF. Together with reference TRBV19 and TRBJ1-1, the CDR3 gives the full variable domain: DGGITQSPKYLFRKEGQNVTLSCEQNLNHDAMYWYRQDPGQGLRLIYYSQIVNDFQKGDIAEGYSVSREKKESFPLTVTSAQKNPTAFYLCASSKIPGKNTEAFFGQGTRLTVV.

This CDR3 is CASSLEGGNSPLHF. The CDR3 region has the DNA TGCGCCAGCAGCTTGGAGGGAGGGAATTCACCCCTCCACTTT. The V gene is TRBV5-1, the J gene TRBJ1-6; D call uncertain. Germline V lookup: CDR1 SGHRS, CDR2 YFSETQ. The CDR3 loop spans 14 amino acids. With 0 bases removed from V and 7 bases from J, the gap between germline ends came to 8 bases.

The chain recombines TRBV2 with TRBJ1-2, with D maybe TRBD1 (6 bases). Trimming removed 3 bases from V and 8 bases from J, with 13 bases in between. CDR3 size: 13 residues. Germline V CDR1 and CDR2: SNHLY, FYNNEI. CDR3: CASSDWGARGYTF. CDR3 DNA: TGTGCCAGCAGTGACTGGGGGGCGCGGGGCTACACCTTC.

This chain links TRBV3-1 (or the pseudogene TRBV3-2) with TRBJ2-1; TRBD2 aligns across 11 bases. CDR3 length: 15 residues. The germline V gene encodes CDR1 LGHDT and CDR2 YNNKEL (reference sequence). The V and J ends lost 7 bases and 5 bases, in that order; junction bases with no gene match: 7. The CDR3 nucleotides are TGTGCCAGCACCGCTAGCGGGGGGAATAACAATGAGCAGTTCTTC. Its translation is CASTASGGNNNEQFF.

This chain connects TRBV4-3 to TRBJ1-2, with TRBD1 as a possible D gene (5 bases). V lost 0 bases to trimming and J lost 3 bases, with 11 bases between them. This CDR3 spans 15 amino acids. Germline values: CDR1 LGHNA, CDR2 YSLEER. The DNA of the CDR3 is TGCGCCAGCAGCCAAGACTTAGGGGCCCACTATGGCTACACCTTC. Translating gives CASSQDLGAHYGYTF.